Given below is one TCR beta chain in context. Its antigen is not known. Sequencing used immunoSEQ multiplex PCR; TCRdb keeps in-frame clones, though not all of them. The sample has about 15,000 clones, 80% to 90% seen once; the top ten hold around 4.5%. This CDR3 region has 16 residues. CDR1 is MGHRA and CDR2 is YSYEKL in the germline V gene. Losses at the gene ends were 5 bases for V and 2 bases for J; bases not matched to a gene: 8. This specimen comes from a study of T cell clonotyping in hematopoietic cell transplantation. Broader study findings: Few recipient clonotypes overlapped donors; over 95% were de novo at given depth.

V and J are TRBV4-1 and TRBJ2-7; 11 positions agree with TRBD2. The sample taken for sequencing was peripheral blood mononuclear cells. This clonotype originated in a middle-aged woman in good health. Some clones in this sample may be carry-over from other donors' samples. Here the CDR3 reads CASSKMKLAGAYEQYF. CDR3 coding DNA: TGCGCCAGCAGCAAAATGAAACTAGCGGGGGCCTACGAGCAGTACTTC.